The 25 T cell receptor beta chains below all came from one sample that was sequenced in a study of technical replicates of blood from a few donors. Some clones are missing from TCRdb's copy, which holds only in-frame ones; the method was immunoSEQ multiplex PCR. The sample lists about 73,000 clones, approximately 91% occurring once. Sequencing was done on a sample of PBMCs. The source is a human donor in good health. Some clones in this sample may be carry-over from other donors' samples.

The V and J genes are TRBV5-1 and TRBJ2-3; 10 bases are shared with TRBD2. Trimming cost V 0 bases and J 2 bases; bases outside gene matches: 12. CDR3 length equals 19 residues. Germline V CDR1 and CDR2: SGHRS, YFSETQ. Written as DNA, the CDR3 is TGCGCCAGCAGCTTGGTCGCTAGCGGGGGACGCACCCCCACAGATACGCAGTATTTT. The encoded protein is CASSLVASGGRTPTDTQYF.

The J gene is TRBJ1-1, the V gene TRBV11-2; D might be TRBD1 (5 bases). The CDR3 is 13 amino acids. The ends were cut back, 1 base at V and 3 bases at J, with 6 bases in the middle. From germline, CDR1 is SGHAT and CDR2 FQNNGV. This CDR3 reads CASSLGGDTEAFF. In DNA, the CDR3 is TGTGCCAGCAGCTTAGGGGGGGACACTGAAGCTTTCTTT.

The V gene is TRBV30, the J gene TRBJ2-4; D unresolved. In germline, CDR1 is GTSNPN, CDR2 SVGIG (reference sequence). Trimming shortened V by 0 bases and J by 0 bases, and 9 bases separated the two germline ends. The CDR3 runs to 15 residues. The CDR3 loop reads CAWSVDRVAKNIQYF. CDR3 coding DNA: TGTGCCTGGAGTGTCGACCGGGTAGCCAAAAACATTCAGTACTTC.

This chain uses TRBV7-7 with TRBJ2-1, with D maybe TRBD2 (6 bases). CDR3 size: 15 residues. CDR1 and CDR2 (germline): SSHAT, FNYEAQ (reference sequence). V was pared by 3 bases and J by 1 base, with 10 bases between. The CDR3 loop is CASSFRRESYNEQFF. The CDR3 nucleotides read TGTGCCAGCAGCTTTAGGAGGGAGTCCTACAATGAGCAGTTCTTC.

The sample holds a few counts of this clone. V usage is TRBV6-1 and J usage is TRBJ1-6, with 8 bases matching TRBD1. This CDR3 has 15 residues. CDR1 and CDR2 (germline): MNHNS, SASEGT. After removal of 3 bases from V and 9 bases from J, the junction contained 7 bases not matched to a gene. CDR3 residues: CASSDPGRGLSPLHF. The CDR3 nucleotides are TGTGCCAGCAGTGACCCGGGCAGGGGGCTTTCACCCCTCCACTTT.

The chain combines TRBV4-3 with TRBJ2-3; TRBD2 matches 9 bases. Germline assignment: CDR1 LGHNA and CDR2 YSLEER. This CDR3 is 21 amino acids long. The V segment lost 2 bases and the J segment 6 bases; nucleotides outside the gene matches: 24. The CDR3 bases are TGCGCCAGCAGCCAACAAGGGGTTATGTGGGGTAGCGGGGGCCCCGGGGATACGCAGTATTTT. It translates to CASSQQGVMWGSGGPGDTQYF.

The rearrangement links TRBV4-3 to TRBJ1-1, with a weak D call TRBD1 (5 bases). CDR3 length: 13 amino acids. In germline, CDR1 is LGHNA, CDR2 YSLEER. With 4 bases removed from V and 2 bases from J, the gap between germline ends came to 8 bases. CDR3 sequence reads: CASSPTGNTEAFF. Here the CDR3 DNA reads TGCGCCAGCAGCCCAACAGGAAACACTGAAGCTTTCTTT.

V usage is TRBV10-3 and J usage is TRBJ1-5; the D gene is possibly TRBD1 (5 bases). Trimming took off 3 bases at V and 6 bases at J, with 15 bases between the two ends. The CDR3 consists of 15 residues. The germline gives CDR1 ENHRY, CDR2 SYGVKD. The CDR3 loop is CAISELSGKGQPQHF. CDR3 DNA sequence: TGTGCCATCAGTGAATTATCAGGGAAGGGTCAGCCCCAGCATTTT.

The J gene is TRBJ1-1, the V gene TRBV20-1, with D possibly being TRBD1 (5 bases). CDR1 and CDR2 from the germline V gene are DFQATT and SNEGSKA (reference sequence). The CDR3 spans 11 residues. Trimming pared 6 bases from V and 8 bases from J, leaving 13 bases between. CDR3 bases: TGCAGTGCCCTAGGGGCCCCGGAAGCTTTCTTT. This gives the protein CSALGAPEAFF.

The genes are TRBV5-1 and TRBJ1-4; no clear D gene. The CDR3 totals 15 residues. CDR1 and CDR2 from the germline V gene are SGHRS and YFSETQ. With 5 bases removed from V and 0 bases from J, the gap between germline ends came to 11 bases. In DNA, the CDR3 is TGCGCCAGCAGAGTAGTCGGAGCAACTAATGAAAAACTGTTTTTT. This codes for CASRVVGATNEKLFF.

The rearrangement uses TRBV5-4 and TRBJ1-5; TRBD1 might be the D (6 bases). V was trimmed by 0 bases and J by 7 bases, leaving 8 bases between them. Germline CDR1 and CDR2: SGHNT and YYREEE (reference sequence). The CDR3 consists of 13 residues. CDR3 DNA: TGTGCCAGCAGCTTGGCAGGGGAGCAGCCCCAGCATTTT. It yields the protein CASSLAGEQPQHF.

V gene TRBV7-9 combines with J gene TRBJ2-1; the D is unclear. Trimming removed 6 bases at V and 15 bases at J, with 15 bases between. From germline, CDR1 is SEHNR and CDR2 FQNEAQ (reference sequence). This CDR3 region has 11 residues. The CDR3 DNA is TGTGCCAGCAGTCTAACTTACGAGGCGTTCTTC. Protein sequence: CASSLTYEAFF.

The J gene is TRBJ2-3, the V gene TRBV14; D may be TRBD1 (5 bases). Trimming removed 6 bases from V and 6 bases from J, with 10 bases in between. CDR1 SGHDN and CDR2 FVKESK come from the germline V gene. The CDR3 length is 12 residues. Here the CDR3 DNA reads TGTGCCAGCAGTCCAGGGTTCGATACGCAGTATTTT. As protein: CASSPGFDTQYF. Full variable domain (rest looked up from reference TRBV14 and TRBJ2-3): EAGVTQFPSHSVIEKGQTVTLRCDPISGHDNLYWYRRVMGKEIKFLLHFVKESKQDESGMPNNRFLAERTGGTYSTLKVQPAELEDSGVYFCASSPGFDTQYFGPGTRLTVL.

A few counts support this clone. This sequence joins TRBV30 and TRBJ1-1; 8 nucleotides line up with TRBD1. The CDR3 runs to 13 residues. V dropped 1 base and J dropped 4; count of bases not matched to a gene: 2. Germline CDR1 GTSNPN, CDR2 SVGIG (reference sequence). The CDR3, as DNA: TGTGCCTGGAGTGAGACAGGGGCCACTGAAGCTTTCTTT. This translates into CAWSETGATEAFF.

The V and J genes are TRBV2 and TRBJ2-5, with D possibly TRBD1 on 5 matching bases. Trimming shortened V by 6 bases and J by 6 bases, and 20 bases separated the two germline ends. Germline CDR1 and CDR2: SNHLY and FYNNEI. The CDR3 consists of 15 residues. The DNA of the CDR3 is TGTGCCAGCAGAGTGACTGGTCAGGGCTTTCAGACCCAGTACTTC. Its translation is CASRVTGQGFQTQYF.

This clone was seen just once. The rearrangement links TRBV7-2 to TRBJ2-5, with 8 nucleotides matching TRBD1. The germline gives CDR1 SGHTA, CDR2 FQGNSA. This CDR3 is 16 amino acids long. V dropped 3 bases and J dropped 4; count of bases not matched to a gene: 10. The CDR3 DNA follows: TGTGCCAGCAGCTTTCGAAGCCCGGACAGGGCAGAGACCCAGTACTTC. Its protein is CASSFRSPDRAETQYF.

V usage is TRBV6-5 and J usage is TRBJ2-7; 14 bases map to TRBD2. Per the germline V gene, CDR1 is MNHEY and CDR2 is SVGAGI. CDR3 length: 16 residues. V lost 2 bases, J lost 9 bases, and 9 bases stayed unmatched. CDR3 sequence reads: CASSYEGTSGGERQYF. The CDR3 nucleotides read TGTGCCAGCAGTTACGAAGGGACTAGCGGGGGTGAGAGGCAGTACTTC.

The chain carries TRBV2 and TRBJ1-1; D perhaps matches TRBD1 (5 bases). CDR3 size: 14 residues. The V end was cut by 6 bases, the J end by 3 bases, with 14 bases between. CDR1 is SNHLY, CDR2 FYNNEI, per germline. The CDR3 reads CASSLREGYTEAFF. CDR3 DNA sequence: TGTGCCAGCAGCCTCAGGGAGGGGTACACTGAAGCTTTCTTT. Together with reference TRBV2 and TRBJ1-1, the CDR3 gives the full variable domain: EPEVTQTPSHQVTQMGQEVILRCVPISNHLYFYWYRQILGQKVEFLVSFYNNEISEKSEIFDDQFSVERPDGSNFTLKIRSTKLEDSAMYFCASSLREGYTEAFFGQGTRLTVV.

The V and J genes are TRBV4-2 and TRBJ1-1; TRBD1 matches at 12 bases. This CDR3 region has 17 residues. CDR1 is LGHNA and CDR2 is YNFKEQ in the germline V gene. Trimming took 4 bases from V and 6 from J; bases not matched to a gene: 12. CDR3 region: CASSPRPSGQGAAEAFF. As DNA, the CDR3 is TGTGCCAGCAGCCCCCGCCCGTCGGGACAGGGGGCGGCTGAAGCTTTCTTT.

The chain links TRBV5-6 to TRBJ2-3; tentative D call: TRBD2 (5 bases). Deletions cut 1 base from V and 3 bases from J, with 12 bases between. The CDR3 extends over 15 amino acids. CDR1 is SGHDT and CDR2 is YYEEEE in the germline V gene. CDR3 DNA sequence: TGTGCCAGCAGCTTGACGGAACCGGGGACAGATACGCAGTATTTT. The encoded protein is CASSLTEPGTDTQYF.

CDR3: CASSSSPAYNEQFF. The CDR3 coding sequence is TGTGCCAGTAGTAGTAGTCCCGCCTACAATGAGCAGTTCTTC. The V call is TRBV19, the J call TRBJ2-1; D gene ambiguous. Germline CDR1 LNHDA, CDR2 SQIVND (reference sequence). This CDR3 is 14 amino acids long. V was cut by 4 bases and J by 2 bases, with 9 bases left in between.

This CDR3 is CASSQDVQGVSPLHF. The CDR3 region has the DNA TGCGCCAGCAGCCAAGATGTACAGGGGGTTTCACCCCTCCACTTT. This rearrangement joins TRBV4-3 to TRBJ1-6, with 8 bases lining up with TRBD1. J was trimmed by 9 bases and V by 0 bases; bases with no gene match: 4. Per germline, CDR1 LGHNA and CDR2 YSLEER. The CDR3 is 15 amino acids.

The rearrangement uses TRBV6-5 and TRBJ2-2, with TRBD1 identical over 7 bases. The V gene's germline CDR1 is MNHEY and CDR2 SVGAGI. V dropped 0 bases and J dropped 7; count of bases not matched to a gene: 8. The CDR3 is 16 amino acids. DNA of the CDR3: TGTGCCAGCAGTTACTCGAGGGACAGCTCGCACGGGGAGCTGTTTTTT. Translating gives CASSYSRDSSHGELFF.

The CDR3 sequence: CASSPFSGGFYNEQFF. In DNA, the CDR3 is TGTGCCAGCAGCCCCTTTTCGGGGGGGTTCTACAATGAGCAGTTCTTC. This chain connects TRBV7-3 to TRBJ2-1; the match to TRBD2 covers 8 bases. CDR3 size: 16 residues. The junction had 9 bases not matched to a gene; V was cut back by 5 bases and J by 3 bases. CDR1 and CDR2 (germline): SGHTA, FQGTGA.

This clone is medium-sized within its sample. The chain combines TRBV4-1 with TRBJ2-7, with 14 bases matching TRBD2. The CDR3 length is 20 residues. Looked up from germline, CDR1 is MGHRA and CDR2 is YSYEKL. With V trimmed by 0 bases and J by 2 bases, 12 bases remained unmatched. In DNA, the CDR3 is TGCGCCAGCAGCCAAGATGCTGGACTAGCGGGGGGTAAGTCCCCCTACGAGCAGTACTTC. This translates into CASSQDAGLAGGKSPYEQYF.